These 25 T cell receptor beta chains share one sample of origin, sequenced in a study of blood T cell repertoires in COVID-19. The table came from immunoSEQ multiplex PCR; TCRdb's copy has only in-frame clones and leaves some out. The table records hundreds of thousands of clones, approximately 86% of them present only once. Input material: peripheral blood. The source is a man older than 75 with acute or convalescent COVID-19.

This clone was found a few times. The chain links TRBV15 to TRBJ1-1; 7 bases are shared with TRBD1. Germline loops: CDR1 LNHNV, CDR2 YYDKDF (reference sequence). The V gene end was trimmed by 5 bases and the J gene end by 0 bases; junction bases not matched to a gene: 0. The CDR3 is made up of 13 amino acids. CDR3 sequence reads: CATSGTVNTEAFF. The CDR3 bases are TGTGCCACCAGCGGGACAGTGAACACTGAAGCTTTCTTT.

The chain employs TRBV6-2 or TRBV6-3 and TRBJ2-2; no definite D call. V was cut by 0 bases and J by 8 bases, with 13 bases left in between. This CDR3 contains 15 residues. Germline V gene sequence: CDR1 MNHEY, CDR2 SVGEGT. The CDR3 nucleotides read TGTGCCAGCAGTTACTCATCCAGGTTCATGGGGGAGCTGTTTTTT. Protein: CASSYSSRFMGELFF.

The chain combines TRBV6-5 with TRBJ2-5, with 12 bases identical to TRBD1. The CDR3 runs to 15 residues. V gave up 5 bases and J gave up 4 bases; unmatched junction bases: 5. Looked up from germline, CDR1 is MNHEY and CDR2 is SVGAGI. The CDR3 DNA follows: TGTGCCAGCAGTAGGGACAGGGGGCGCGGAGAGACCCAGTACTTC. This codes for CASSRDRGRGETQYF.

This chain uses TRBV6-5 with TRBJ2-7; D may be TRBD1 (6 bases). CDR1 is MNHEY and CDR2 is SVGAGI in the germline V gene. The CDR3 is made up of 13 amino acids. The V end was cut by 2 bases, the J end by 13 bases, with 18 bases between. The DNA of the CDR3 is TGTGCCAGCAGTTACAACAGGGAAGGCGGGCAATACTTC. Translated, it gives CASSYNREGGQYF.

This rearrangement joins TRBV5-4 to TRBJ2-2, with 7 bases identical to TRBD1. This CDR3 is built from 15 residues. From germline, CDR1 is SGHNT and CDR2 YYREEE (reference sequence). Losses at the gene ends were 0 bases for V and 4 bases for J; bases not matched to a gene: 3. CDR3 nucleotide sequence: TGTGCCAGCAGCTTGGAAGGGGGCAGCACCGGGGAGCTGTTTTTT. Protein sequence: CASSLEGGSTGELFF.

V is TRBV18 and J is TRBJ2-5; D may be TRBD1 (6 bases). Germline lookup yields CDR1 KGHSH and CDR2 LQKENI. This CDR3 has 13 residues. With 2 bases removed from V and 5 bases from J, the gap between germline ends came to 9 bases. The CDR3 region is CASSPRQGETQYF. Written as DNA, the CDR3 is TGTGCCAGCTCACCAAGGCAGGGGGAGACCCAGTACTTC.

CDR3 loop: CASSVYEGTDTQYF. CDR3 DNA: TGTGCCAGCAGCGTGTACGAGGGCACAGATACGCAGTATTTT. This chain links TRBV9 with TRBJ2-3; D is uncertain. Germline values: CDR1 SGDLS, CDR2 YYNGEE. V lost 2 bases to trimming and J lost 1 base, with 8 bases between them. The CDR3 is made up of 14 amino acids.

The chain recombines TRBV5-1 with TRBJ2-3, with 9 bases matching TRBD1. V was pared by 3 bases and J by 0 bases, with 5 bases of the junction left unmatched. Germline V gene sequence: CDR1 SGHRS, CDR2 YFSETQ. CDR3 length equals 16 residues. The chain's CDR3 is CASSWGQGPSTDTQYF. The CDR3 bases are TGCGCCAGCAGCTGGGGACAGGGCCCTAGCACAGATACGCAGTATTTT.

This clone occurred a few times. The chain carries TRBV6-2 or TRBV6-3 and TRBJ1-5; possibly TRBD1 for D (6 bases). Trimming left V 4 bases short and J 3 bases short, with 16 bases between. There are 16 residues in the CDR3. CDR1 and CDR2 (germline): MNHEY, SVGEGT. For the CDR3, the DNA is TGTGCCAGCAGTTTCGACCCGGACAGTTCCAATCAGCCCCAGCATTTT. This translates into CASSFDPDSSNQPQHF.

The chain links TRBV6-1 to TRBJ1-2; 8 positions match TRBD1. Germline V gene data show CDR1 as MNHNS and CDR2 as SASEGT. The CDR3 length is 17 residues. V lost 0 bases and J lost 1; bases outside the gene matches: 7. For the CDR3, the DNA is TGTGCCAGCAGTGAAGCGAGGACAGGGATAGATAACTATGGCTACACCTTC. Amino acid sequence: CASSEARTGIDNYGYTF.

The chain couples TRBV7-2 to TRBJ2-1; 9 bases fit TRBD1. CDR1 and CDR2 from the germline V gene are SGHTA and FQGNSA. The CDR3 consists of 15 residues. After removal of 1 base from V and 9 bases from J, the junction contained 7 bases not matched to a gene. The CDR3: CASSLEAGTGLEQFF. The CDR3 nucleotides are TGTGCCAGCAGCTTAGAAGCGGGGACAGGGCTTGAGCAGTTCTTC.

CDR3 sequence (DNA): TGTGCCAGTAGTAGGTGGAGCTCCTACGAGCAGTACTTC. This codes for CASSRWSSYEQYF. The chain couples TRBV19 to TRBJ2-7; D gene uncertain. Looked up from germline, CDR1 is LNHDA and CDR2 is SQIVND (reference sequence). This CDR3 has 13 amino acids. Trimming shortened V by 4 bases and J by 0 bases, and 7 bases separated the two germline ends. The full variable domain, with the rest looked up from reference TRBV19 and TRBJ2-7, is DGGITQSPKYLFRKEGQNVTLSCEQNLNHDAMYWYRQDPGQGLRLIYYSQIVNDFQKGDIAEGYSVSREKKESFPLTVTSAQKNPTAFYLCASSRWSSYEQYFGPGTRLTVT.

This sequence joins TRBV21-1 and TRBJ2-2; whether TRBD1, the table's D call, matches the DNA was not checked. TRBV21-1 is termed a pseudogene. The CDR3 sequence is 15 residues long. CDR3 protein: CASSKEGENTGELFF. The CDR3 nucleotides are TGTGCCAGCAGCAAAGAGGGGGAGAACACCGGGGAGCTGTTTTTT.

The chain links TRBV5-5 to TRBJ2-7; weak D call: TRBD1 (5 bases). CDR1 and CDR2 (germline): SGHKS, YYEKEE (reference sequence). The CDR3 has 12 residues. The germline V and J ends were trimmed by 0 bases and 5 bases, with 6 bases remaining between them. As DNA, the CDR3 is TGTGCCAGCAGCTTGGTCAGGGACGAGCAGTACTTC. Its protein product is CASSLVRDEQYF.

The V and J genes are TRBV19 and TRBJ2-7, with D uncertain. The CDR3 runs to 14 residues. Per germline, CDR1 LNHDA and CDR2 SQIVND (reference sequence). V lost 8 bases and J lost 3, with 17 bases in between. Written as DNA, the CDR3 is TGTGCCAGTCCCTGTTCCAACGGGTACTACGAGCAGTACTTC. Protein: CASPCSNGYYEQYF.

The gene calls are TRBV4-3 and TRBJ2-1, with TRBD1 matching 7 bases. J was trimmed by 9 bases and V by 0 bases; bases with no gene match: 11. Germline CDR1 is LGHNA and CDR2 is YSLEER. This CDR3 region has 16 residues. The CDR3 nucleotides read TGCGCCAGCAGCCAAGATAGGACAGGAAGAGGGGGTGAGCAGTTCTTC. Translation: CASSQDRTGRGGEQFF.

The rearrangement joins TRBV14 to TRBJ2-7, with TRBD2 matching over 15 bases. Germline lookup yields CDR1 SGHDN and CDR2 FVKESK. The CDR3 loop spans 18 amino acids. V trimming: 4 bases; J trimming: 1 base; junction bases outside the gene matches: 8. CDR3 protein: CASSPRTSGRARSYEQYF. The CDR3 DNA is TGTGCCAGCAGCCCCCGGACTAGCGGGAGGGCTCGTTCCTACGAGCAGTACTTC.

CDR3 sequence: CASSRAAGTYTGELFF. CDR3 bases: TGCGCCAGCAGCCGGGCCGCGGGGACCTACACCGGGGAGCTGTTTTTT. The chain carries TRBV5-1 and TRBJ2-2; D is perhaps TRBD2 (6 bases). The germline V gene encodes CDR1 SGHRS and CDR2 YFSETQ. Trimming removed 4 bases from V and 3 bases from J, with 16 bases in between. The CDR3 is made up of 16 amino acids. The whole variable domain, filled in from reference TRBV5-1 and TRBJ2-2, reads KAGVTQTPRYLIKTRGQQVTLSCSPISGHRSVSWYQQTPGQGLQFLFEYFSETQRNKGNFPGRFSGRQFSNSRSEMNVSTLELGDSALYLCASSRAAGTYTGELFFGEGSRLTVL.

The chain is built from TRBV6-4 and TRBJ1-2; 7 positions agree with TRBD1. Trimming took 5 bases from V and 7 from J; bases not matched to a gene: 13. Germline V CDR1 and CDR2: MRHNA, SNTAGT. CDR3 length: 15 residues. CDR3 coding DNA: TGTGCCAGCAGTAAAGACAGGGTAGAATTCGGTGGCTACACCTTC. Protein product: CASSKDRVEFGGYTF.

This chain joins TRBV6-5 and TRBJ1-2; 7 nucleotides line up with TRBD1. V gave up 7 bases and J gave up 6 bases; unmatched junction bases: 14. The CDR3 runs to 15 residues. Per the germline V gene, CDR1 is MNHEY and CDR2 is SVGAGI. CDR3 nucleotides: TGTGCCAGCATCCCGGGGGCAGGGGGTTTTAATGGCTACACCTTC. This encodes CASIPGAGGFNGYTF.

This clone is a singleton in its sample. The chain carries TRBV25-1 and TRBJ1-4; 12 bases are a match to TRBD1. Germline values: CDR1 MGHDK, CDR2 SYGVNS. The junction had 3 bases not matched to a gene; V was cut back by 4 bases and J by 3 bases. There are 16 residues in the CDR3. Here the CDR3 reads CASSGDRGLSNEKLFF. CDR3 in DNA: TGTGCCAGCAGTGGGGACAGGGGGCTCTCTAATGAAAAACTGTTTTTT.

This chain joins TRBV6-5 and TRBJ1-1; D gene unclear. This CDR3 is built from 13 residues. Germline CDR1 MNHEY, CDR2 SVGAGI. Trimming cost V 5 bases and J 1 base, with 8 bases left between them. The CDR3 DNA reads TGTGCCAGCAGTCCCCTAAAGAACACTGAAGCTTTCTTT. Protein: CASSPLKNTEAFF.

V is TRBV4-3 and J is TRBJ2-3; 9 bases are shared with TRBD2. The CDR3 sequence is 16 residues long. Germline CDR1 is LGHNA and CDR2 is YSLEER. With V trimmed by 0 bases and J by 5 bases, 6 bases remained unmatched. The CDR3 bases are TGCGCCAGCAGCCAAGAGGGCGGGGGGGCAATAGATACGCAGTATTTT. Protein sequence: CASSQEGGGAIDTQYF.

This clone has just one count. CDR3 nucleotides: TGTGCCAGCAGTGCCAGGGTTGGCTCCTACAATGAGCAGTTCTTC. Amino acid sequence: CASSARVGSYNEQFF. J is TRBJ2-1 and V is TRBV25-1; a weak D match, TRBD1 (5 bases). This CDR3 is 15 amino acids long. The V end was cut by 4 bases, the J end by 0 bases, with 10 bases between. In germline, CDR1 is MGHDK, CDR2 SYGVNS.

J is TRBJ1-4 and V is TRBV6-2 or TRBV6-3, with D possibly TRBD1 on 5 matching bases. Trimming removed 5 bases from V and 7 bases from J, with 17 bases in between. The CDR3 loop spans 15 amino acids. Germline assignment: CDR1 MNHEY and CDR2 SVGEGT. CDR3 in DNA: TGTGCCAGCAGTACGGGAGGGGCGGTCGGTGAAAAACTGTTTTTT. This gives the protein CASSTGGAVGEKLFF.